The present T cell receptor (beta chain) was sequenced within a study of cytomegalovirus exposure and HLA in healthy donors. The study ran its PCR with 60 Vbeta and 13 Jbeta primers. TCRdb keeps only in-frame clones here, not all; method: immunoSEQ multiplex PCR. The sample records 100,000 to 120,000 clones, around 85% being singletons. The study, taken as a whole, reports: Specificity of three CMV-associated chains for CMV antigens was verified in vitro. A link between a missense DCLRE1C variant and TCR beta V- and J-gene trimming emerged from a later analysis. The classifier was said to identify cytomegalovirus status with high specificity and sensitivity.

Concerning this clone itself: The antigen is not known.

The sample taken for sequencing was PBMCs. The sequence was obtained from a man aged 25-40 years in good health and CMV-seropositive.

This chain's CDR3 is CASSPPARGAYNEQFF. The CDR3 coding sequence is TGTGCCAGCAGTCCCCCTGCGCGGGGGGCTTACAATGAGCAGTTCTTC. The rearrangement joins TRBV25-1 to TRBJ2-1; 8 nucleotides align to TRBD2. The CDR3 length is 16 residues. The V and J ends lost 5 bases and 4 bases, in that order; junction bases with no gene match: 10. The germline gives CDR1 MGHDK, CDR2 SYGVNS.